This passage covers 29 T cell receptor beta chains from one sample sequenced in a study of T cell responses to AZD1222 COVID-19 vaccine. Profiling relied on immunoSEQ multiplex PCR, and the TCRdb table lists in-frame clones only, not all of them. The sample records some 100,000 clones, about 87% being singletons. Sequences were derived from peripheral blood, sampled on day 0 of AZD1222 vaccination. The receptor set was obtained from an adult in good health.

This clone showed up just a few times. The rearrangement links TRBV27 to TRBJ1-1; D is possibly TRBD1 (5 bases). V lost 4 bases and J lost 3, with 9 bases in between. The germline V gene has CDR1 MNHEY and CDR2 SMNVEV (reference sequence). The CDR3 is 13 amino acids. The CDR3 sequence: CASSSRGDTEAFF. The DNA for the CDR3 is TGTGCCAGCAGTTCCCGGGGGGACACTGAAGCTTTCTTT.

This chain connects TRBV6-5 to TRBJ2-2; D is undetermined. Germline CDR1 is MNHEY and CDR2 is SVGAGI. V lost 6 bases and J lost 7, with 9 bases in between. This CDR3 has 12 amino acids. In nucleotides, the CDR3 is TGTGCCAGCAGCTATGGGTTCGGGGAGCTGTTTTTT. Translation gives CASSYGFGELFF.

The chain recombines TRBV6-5 with TRBJ1-1, with D unresolved. Germline CDR1 reads MNHEY; CDR2 reads SVGAGI. V lost 7 bases and J lost 1, with 10 bases in between. The length of the CDR3 is 13 residues. The CDR3 reads CASMRVWNTEAFF. For the CDR3, the DNA is TGTGCCAGCATGCGAGTATGGAACACTGAAGCTTTCTTT.

The rearrangement uses TRBV29-1 and TRBJ2-3; D unclear. CDR1 and CDR2 from the germline V gene are SQVTM and ANQGSEA. The CDR3 has 12 residues. With 6 bases removed from V and 6 bases from J, the gap between germline ends came to 13 bases. The CDR3 is CSVVLSADTQYF. The CDR3 region has the DNA TGCAGCGTCGTCTTAAGCGCTGATACGCAGTATTTT.

The V and J genes are TRBV10-3 and TRBJ1-2; D is unresolved. The CDR3 is 12 residues long. Germline V gene lookup returns CDR1 ENHRY and CDR2 SYGVKD. Deletions cut 11 bases from V and 4 bases from J, with 14 bases between. The CDR3: CAAHSSSYGYTF. In nucleotides, the CDR3 is TGTGCCGCTCACAGTAGCTCCTATGGCTACACCTTC.

This clone was seen repeatedly, ten times or more. The chain links TRBV7-3 to TRBJ2-1, with D possibly being TRBD1 (5 bases). The germline gives CDR1 SGHTA, CDR2 FQGTGA. The length of the CDR3 is 14 residues. Trimming shortened V by 1 base and J by 7 bases, and 11 bases separated the two germline ends. The CDR3 loop reads CASSLSPGSNEQFF. The DNA of the CDR3 is TGTGCCAGCAGCTTAAGTCCAGGGTCGAATGAGCAGTTCTTC.

J is TRBJ1-2 and V is TRBV6-2 or TRBV6-3, with D possibly matching TRBD1 (6 bases). The CDR3 totals 14 residues. V lost 6 bases and J 8 bases, leaving 19 bases between the germline ends. The germline CDR1 and CDR2 sequences are MNHEY and SVGEGT. The CDR3: CASSPNPPQGGYTF. The CDR3 bases are TGTGCCAGCAGCCCCAACCCGCCACAGGGAGGCTACACCTTC.

J is TRBJ1-1 and V is TRBV7-2; no clear D. The CDR3 is made up of 13 amino acids. Germline loops: CDR1 SGHTA, CDR2 FQGNSA. The V and J ends lost 7 bases and 0 bases respectively, with 9 bases between them. Written as DNA, the CDR3 is TGTGCCAGCACCCCCCCCATGAACACTGAAGCTTTCTTT. Its protein product is CASTPPMNTEAFF.

The chain employs TRBV2 and TRBJ1-1; D not certain. The CDR3 loop spans 15 amino acids. The V end was cut by 6 bases, the J end by 5 bases, with 19 bases between. Germline CDR1 reads SNHLY; CDR2 reads FYNNEI. CDR3 DNA sequence: TGTGCCAGCAGACAACAAAGAATCGGGTTAACTGAAGCTTTCTTT. This gives the protein CASRQQRIGLTEAFF.

CDR3 protein: CASSWGTGRQETQYF. The CDR3 nucleotides are TGTGCCAGCAGTTGGGGCACAGGGAGGCAAGAGACCCAGTACTTC. V usage is TRBV6-5 and J usage is TRBJ2-5, with D perhaps matching TRBD1 or TRBD2 (6 bases each). Germline V gives CDR1 MNHEY, CDR2 SVGAGI. This CDR3 is built from 15 residues. Trimming left V 4 bases short and J 2 bases short, with 14 bases between.

The chain is built from TRBV5-5 and TRBJ1-2, with TRBD1 matching over 7 bases. The germline CDR1 and CDR2 sequences are SGHKS and YYEKEE (reference sequence). This CDR3 spans 14 amino acids. V shed 4 bases, J shed 5 bases, and the junction held 8 bases outside the gene matches. The CDR3 sequence is CASSPTGWGYGYTF. CDR3 bases: TGTGCCAGCAGCCCGACAGGGTGGGGGTATGGCTACACCTTC.

The V call is TRBV6-5, the J call TRBJ1-1; 7 bases agree with TRBD1. CDR1 MNHEY and CDR2 SVGAGI come from the germline V gene. V dropped 7 bases and J dropped 7; count of bases not matched to a gene: 15. This CDR3 contains 15 residues. The CDR3 loop is CASTSPGTGEVEAFF. In DNA, the CDR3 is TGTGCCAGCACTTCACCCGGAACAGGGGAAGTTGAAGCTTTCTTT.

V usage is TRBV7-2 and J usage is TRBJ2-1; TRBD1 agrees at 10 bases. The germline V gene has CDR1 SGHTA and CDR2 FQGNSA. There are 15 residues in the CDR3. The V gene end was trimmed by 5 bases and the J gene end by 7 bases; junction bases not matched to a gene: 8. The CDR3 DNA reads TGTGCCAGCAGCCCTCCGGGACAGGGGATTAATGAGCAGTTCTTC. Its protein product is CASSPPGQGINEQFF. Combining the CDR3 with reference TRBV7-2 and TRBJ2-1 gives the whole variable domain GAGVSQSPSNKVTEKGKDVELRCDPISGHTALYWYRQSLGQGLEFLIYFQGNSAPDKSGLPSDRFSAERTGGSVSTLTIQRTQQEDSAVYLCASSPPGQGINEQFFGPGTRLTVL.

A few counts support this clone. The chain joins TRBV7-9 to TRBJ1-6; TRBD1 matches 10 bases. The ends lost 4 bases at V and 9 bases at J; junction bases unmatched: 6. The V gene's germline CDR1 is SEHNR and CDR2 FQNEAQ (reference sequence). The CDR3 extends over 15 amino acids. The CDR3 DNA sequence: TGTGCCAGCAGCTCGAAGACAGGGGGCTTTTCACCCCTCCACTTT. Amino acids: CASSSKTGGFSPLHF.

The CDR3 loop reads CASSSGQGFADEKLFF. DNA of the CDR3: TGTGCCAGCAGCTCCGGACAGGGGTTCGCGGATGAAAAACTGTTTTTT. The V call is TRBV11-2, the J call TRBJ1-4; 9 nucleotides match TRBD1. The CDR3 contains 16 residues. V lost 4 bases and J lost 6; bases outside the gene matches: 9. CDR1 is SGHAT, CDR2 FQNNGV, per germline.

The gene calls are TRBV7-2 and TRBJ2-7, with 14 bases lining up with TRBD2. V dropped 4 bases and J dropped 6; count of bases not matched to a gene: 11. The CDR3 consists of 17 residues. Germline V gene lookup returns CDR1 SGHTA and CDR2 FQGNSA. The CDR3 loop is CASSSGLAGVINSEQYF. DNA of the CDR3: TGTGCCAGCAGCTCGGGACTAGCGGGAGTAATAAACTCCGAGCAGTACTTC.

The chain joins TRBV7-8 to TRBJ2-2; TRBD2 aligns across 9 bases. The CDR3 totals 16 residues. Looked up from germline, CDR1 is SGHVS and CDR2 is FQNEAQ. V dropped 7 bases and J dropped 4; count of bases not matched to a gene: 10. The CDR3 region is CASTLSGGDGTGELFF. The CDR3 DNA is TGTGCCAGCACCCTTAGCGGGGGAGATGGCACCGGGGAGCTGTTTTTT.

The chain employs TRBV24-1 and TRBJ1-2, with 7 bases fitting TRBD1. CDR1 is KGHDR and CDR2 is SFDVKD in the germline V gene. With 4 bases clipped from V and 6 bases from J, the junction kept 4 bases outside the gene matches. The CDR3 consists of 13 residues. CDR3 in DNA: TGTGCCACCAGTGACCCAGGGGGGCATGGCTACACCTTC. It encodes CATSDPGGHGYTF.

The chain recombines TRBV30 with TRBJ2-7; TRBD1 agrees at 10 bases. Germline V gene data show CDR1 as GTSNPN and CDR2 as SVGIG (reference sequence). V trimming: 3 bases; J trimming: 4 bases; junction bases outside the gene matches: 9. The CDR3 has 15 amino acids. This chain's CDR3 is CAWSLTGTGVYEQYF. CDR3 bases: TGTGCCTGGAGCCTAACCGGGACAGGGGTTTACGAGCAGTACTTC.

This chain uses TRBV20-1 with TRBJ1-2; 9 bases are a match to TRBD1. CDR1 is DFQATT, CDR2 SNEGSKA, per germline (reference sequence). With 4 bases clipped from V and 7 bases from J, the junction kept 1 base outside the gene matches. CDR3 length: 11 residues. As DNA, the CDR3 is TGCAGTGCTACGGGACAGGGTGGCTACACCTTC. The encoded protein is CSATGQGGYTF.

V gene TRBV11-2 combines with J gene TRBJ1-1, with 10 bases matching TRBD1. V was clipped by 5 bases and J by 3 bases; unmatched bases: 3. From germline, CDR1 is SGHAT and CDR2 FQNNGV. This CDR3 contains 14 residues. The CDR3 spells CASSKDRGDTEAFF. Here the CDR3 DNA reads TGTGCCAGCAGCAAGGACAGGGGGGACACTGAAGCTTTCTTT.

The chain combines TRBV6-5 with TRBJ2-7, with TRBD1 matching over 7 bases. This CDR3 contains 12 residues. Germline assignment: CDR1 MNHEY and CDR2 SVGAGI. V was pared by 8 bases and J by 0 bases, with 1 base of the junction left unmatched. The CDR3, as DNA: TGTGCCAGCGGGACAGCCTCCTACGAGCAGTACTTC. Amino acids: CASGTASYEQYF.

The genes are TRBV7-7 and TRBJ2-3; 7 bases fit TRBD2. This CDR3 contains 15 residues. Germline V gene data show CDR1 as SSHAT and CDR2 as FNYEAQ (reference sequence). The J segment lost 2 bases and the V segment lost 2 bases, leaving 4 bases of the junction unmatched. The chain's CDR3 is CASSLNSGATDTQYF. The CDR3 DNA reads TGTGCCAGCAGCTTAAACAGCGGGGCCACAGATACGCAGTATTTT.

In the case of this clone: The junction shows a germline mismatch at one end, possibly a read error. The V call is TRBV3-1 (or the pseudogene TRBV3-2), the J call TRBJ1-3; no clear D. CDR1 is LGHDT, CDR2 YNNKEL, per germline (reference sequence). The CDR3 runs to 15 residues. CDR3 loop: CASSQSGRPGNTIYF. The CDR3, as DNA: TGTGCCAGCAGCCAATCTGGAAGGCCTGGGAACACCATATATTTT.

This chain links TRBV12-3 or TRBV12-4 with TRBJ1-2; D remains unclear. This CDR3 spans 13 amino acids. V was cut by 5 bases and J by 4 bases, with 11 bases left in between. CDR3 residues: CASSPGQFYGYTF. In DNA form, the CDR3 reads TGTGCCAGCAGTCCCGGTCAGTTCTATGGCTACACCTTC.

CDR3 sequence (DNA): TGTGCCAGCAGTGAGCGACAGCGACCCGCCGCCTACGAGCAGTACTTC. This translates into CASSERQRPAAYEQYF. V gene TRBV6-4 combines with J gene TRBJ2-7; D is perhaps TRBD1 (5 bases). Germline CDR1 and CDR2: MRHNA and SNTAGT. Trimming removed 3 bases at V and 2 bases at J, with 17 bases between. The CDR3 is 16 amino acids.

This chain connects TRBV27 to TRBJ1-4, with D perhaps TRBD1 (5 bases). The CDR3 sequence is 16 residues long. Germline lookup yields CDR1 MNHEY and CDR2 SMNVEV (reference sequence). The ends were cut back, 2 bases at V and 6 bases at J, with 16 bases in the middle. CDR3 DNA sequence: TGTGCCAGCAGTTTAGTCGGGGCCTTCGGGGATGAAAAACTGTTTTTT. This translates into CASSLVGAFGDEKLFF.

V gene TRBV11-3 combines with J gene TRBJ2-7; TRBD2 matches 8 bases. The CDR3 is made up of 17 amino acids. V shed 1 base and J 2 bases; nucleotides not matched to a gene: 10. Per the germline V gene, CDR1 is SGHNT and CDR2 is YENEEA. CDR3 nucleotides: TGTGCCAGCAGCTTAGGGGCGGGAGGATGGAGGACCTACGAGCAGTACTTC. It codes for CASSLGAGGWRTYEQYF.

CDR3 in amino acids: CASSLASSYEQYF. Here the CDR3 DNA reads TGTGCCAGCAGCTTAGCTAGCTCCTACGAGCAGTACTTC. The chain has TRBV7-9 and TRBJ2-7, with D hard to call. The CDR3 consists of 13 residues. The germline gives CDR1 SEHNR, CDR2 FQNEAQ (reference sequence). The V gene lost 0 bases and the J gene lost 0 bases, with 3 bases spanning the gap.